These 2 T cell receptor beta chains were all obtained from the same sample, sequenced in a study of blood T cell repertoires in COVID-19. TCRdb's table, derived via immunoSEQ multiplex PCR, lists solely in-frame clones and lacks some. Seen here are approximately 58,000 clones, roughly 88% observed once, and the top ten hold more than 5%. Specimen: peripheral blood. These receptors all stem from a woman aged 55-70 years with acute or convalescent COVID-19.

This chain connects TRBV7-9 to TRBJ2-6, with TRBD1 identical over 8 bases. Looked up from germline, CDR1 is SEHNR and CDR2 is FQNEAQ (reference sequence). J lost 4 bases, V lost 4 bases, and 15 bases had no gene match. This CDR3 comprises 19 residues. As DNA, the CDR3 is TGTGCCAGCAGCTCTTCCCGGACAGGGTTGTTATTGGGGGCCAACGTCCTGACTTTC. Translated, it gives CASSSSRTGLLLGANVLTF.

The CDR3 reads CASSLSGQGDQPQHF. The CDR3 coding sequence is TGTGCCAGCAGCTTGAGCGGGCAGGGCGATCAGCCCCAGCATTTT. The chain recombines TRBV5-6 with TRBJ1-5; D may be TRBD1 (5 bases). Germline V gene sequence: CDR1 SGHDT, CDR2 YYEEEE. The V gene lost 1 base and the J gene lost 5 bases, with 13 bases spanning the gap. The CDR3 covers 15 residues.